These 30 T cell receptor beta chains were sequenced from one sample in a study of CD8+ T cells in alopecia areata (dated by TCRdb to the late 2010s). Receptor amplification or capture employed the immunoSEQ multiplex PCR assay. For TCR sequencing, RNA was extracted from every sample and reverse transcribed into cDNA to serve as template. TCRdb obtained this table from immuneACCESS and retained in-frame rearrangements with V and J assigned. These tables miss some clones; where compared with another copy, unresolved V genes account for less than half of the shortfall, and the remainder is unexplained. The sample table holds over 120,000 clones, of which about 51% were seen once. The ten largest account for around 1% of the sample. The meaning of the sample's time point label: baseline before oral tofacitinib. Sequences were derived from CD4+ T cells sorted from blood, sampled at week 0. The receptors come from a human donor with alopecia areata.

The table lists this clone with a few counts. The chain combines TRBV7-3 with TRBJ2-7; 7 nucleotides agree with TRBD1. Germline trimming cut 1 base from V and 7 bases from J; bases unmatched to any gene: 10. The CDR3 totals 15 residues. Germline CDR1 SGHTA, CDR2 FQGTGA. The CDR3 region has the DNA TGTGCCAGCAGCTTAAAGGGGGCCTCGACGGGGGAGCAGTACTTC. This translates into CASSLKGASTGEQYF.

This clone was counted a few times. The chain uses TRBV7-9 and TRBJ2-5, with TRBD1 identical over 8 bases. The CDR3 spans 15 residues. The germline V gene has CDR1 SEHNR and CDR2 FQNEAQ (reference sequence). After removal of 1 base from V and 1 base from J, the junction contained 2 bases not matched to a gene. This chain's CDR3 is CASSLDGTGQETQYF. As DNA, the CDR3 is TGTGCCAGCAGCTTAGATGGGACAGGCCAAGAGACCCAGTACTTC.

The chain recombines TRBV9 with TRBJ2-2; 10 bases align to TRBD2. After removal of 0 bases from V and 1 base from J, the junction contained 0 bases not matched to a gene. The germline V gene encodes CDR1 SGDLS and CDR2 YYNGEE. The CDR3 loop spans 16 amino acids. Here the CDR3 DNA reads TGTGCCAGCAGCGTAGTAGCGGGAGGGAACACCGGGGAGCTGTTTTTT. Amino acid sequence: CASSVVAGGNTGELFF.

This clone was observed a single time. The V call is TRBV7-2, the J call TRBJ1-1; no definite D call. CDR1 is SGHTA and CDR2 is FQGNSA in the germline V gene. The CDR3 runs to 14 residues. Trimming left V 1 base short and J 2 bases short, with 8 bases between. CDR3 DNA sequence: TGTGCCAGCAGCTTAGGTGATGTAAACACTGAAGCTTTCTTT. It translates to CASSLGDVNTEAFF.

J is TRBJ2-2 and V is TRBV5-1, with 9 bases lining up with TRBD1. The CDR3 runs to 16 residues. The V gene's germline CDR1 is SGHRS and CDR2 YFSETQ. V trimming: 2 bases; J trimming: 1 base; junction bases outside the gene matches: 3. CDR3 bases: TGCGCCAGCAGCTTAACGGGACAGGGGAACACCGGGGAGCTGTTTTTT. Translated, it gives CASSLTGQGNTGELFF.

In the case of this clone: The junction does not match germline at one end; this may be a read error. The rearrangement joins TRBV15 to TRBJ2-1; TRBD2 aligns across 7 bases. The CDR3 loop spans 16 amino acids. Germline loops: CDR1 LNHNV, CDR2 YYDKDF (reference sequence). The CDR3 DNA follows: TGTGCCACCAGCAGGGCCCCGACTAGCTCCTACAATGAGCAGCTCTTC. Protein product: CATSRAPTSSYNEQLF.

The chain has TRBV7-2 and TRBJ2-1; 15 bases fit TRBD2. The CDR3 spans 16 residues. V shed 3 bases and J 4 bases; nucleotides not matched to a gene: 1. CDR1 and CDR2 (germline): SGHTA, FQGNSA. The CDR3 reads CASSFGLAGGYNEQFF. DNA of the CDR3: TGTGCCAGCAGCTTCGGACTAGCGGGAGGGTACAATGAGCAGTTCTTC.

Concerning this clone: A read error may account for a junction end that differs from germline. V is TRBV20-1 and J is TRBJ2-6, with 7 nucleotides matching TRBD1. The germline V gene encodes CDR1 DFQATT and CDR2 SNEGSKA (reference sequence). This CDR3 region has 11 residues. Written as DNA, the CDR3 is TGCAGTGCTCCCCAGACAGGGTTCTTGGCTTTC. Translated, it gives CSAPQTGFLAF.

The chain couples TRBV25-1 to TRBJ2-2, with D perhaps assigned TRBD1 or TRBD2 (6 bases each). V was trimmed by 6 bases and J by 2 bases, leaving 10 bases between them. Looked up from germline, CDR1 is MGHDK and CDR2 is SYGVNS. This CDR3 region has 14 residues. CDR3 loop: CASRQGGNTGELFF. CDR3 bases: TGTGCCAGCAGACAGGGAGGAAACACCGGGGAGCTGTTTTTT.

This chain's CDR3 is CASSFRPSNQPQHF. In DNA form, the CDR3 reads TGTGCCAGCAGCTTTCGGCCTAGCAATCAGCCCCAGCATTTT. This chain joins TRBV7-2 and TRBJ1-5; D remains ambiguous. In germline, CDR1 is SGHTA, CDR2 FQGNSA. Trimming removed 3 bases from V and 0 bases from J, with 6 bases in between. The CDR3 runs to 14 residues.

The V gene is TRBV5-6, the J gene TRBJ2-6; possible D gene TRBD1, 6 bases. Germline CDR1 and CDR2: SGHDT and YYEEEE. The CDR3 extends over 16 amino acids. Trimming cost V 3 bases and J 4 bases, with 14 bases left between them. The CDR3, as DNA: TGTGCCAGCAGCTCGTGGGGGACATCAGGGGCCAACGTCCTGACTTTC. It translates to CASSSWGTSGANVLTF.

The genes are TRBV7-2 and TRBJ2-7; 8 bases match TRBD2. CDR1 SGHTA and CDR2 FQGNSA come from the germline V gene. The CDR3 spans 15 residues. With V trimmed by 5 bases and J by 5 bases, 11 bases remained unmatched. The CDR3 bases are TGTGCCAGCAGCCCCCGCCGGGAGGGCTTAGACGAGCAGTACTTC. Translation gives CASSPRREGLDEQYF.

The chain joins TRBV7-9 to TRBJ2-1; 11 positions match TRBD2. This CDR3 has 18 residues. In germline, CDR1 is SEHNR, CDR2 FQNEAQ (reference sequence). V trimming: 3 bases; J trimming: 0 bases; junction bases outside the gene matches: 7. The CDR3 coding sequence is TGTGCCAGCAGCTTTACTAGCGGGAGATCCAGCTCCTACAATGAGCAGTTCTTC. Encoded protein: CASSFTSGRSSSYNEQFF.

A few counts support this clone. The CDR3 region has the DNA TGTGCCACCAGCCCCTCTCCCTCGTATGAGACCCAGTACTTC. Its translation is CATSPSPSYETQYF. V and J are TRBV15 and TRBJ2-5; D gene unclear. Germline loops: CDR1 LNHNV, CDR2 YYDKDF (reference sequence). With 5 bases removed from V and 5 bases from J, the gap between germline ends came to 15 bases. The CDR3 extends over 14 amino acids. Drawing the rest from reference TRBV15 and TRBJ2-5, the complete variable domain is DAMVIQNPRYQVTQFGKPVTLSCSQTLNHNVMYWYQQKSSQAPKLLFHYYDKDFNNEADTPDNFQSRRPNTSFCFLDIRSPGLGDTAMYLCATSPSPSYETQYFGPGTRLLVL.

The chain couples TRBV4-1 to TRBJ2-3, with 12 bases that match TRBD2. The CDR3 length is 18 residues. V dropped 2 bases and J dropped 0; count of bases not matched to a gene: 6. Looked up from germline, CDR1 is MGHRA and CDR2 is YSYEKL. The CDR3 sequence: CASSQLAGGLTSTDTQYF. The CDR3 DNA is TGCGCCAGCAGCCAACTAGCGGGAGGGCTGACTAGCACAGATACGCAGTATTTT.

The sample holds a few counts of this clone. V usage is TRBV5-1 and J usage is TRBJ2-7; unclear D gene. The germline V and J ends were trimmed by 1 base and 0 bases, with 8 bases remaining between them. Germline V gene lookup returns CDR1 SGHRS and CDR2 YFSETQ. CDR3 length: 14 residues. The CDR3 is CASSLQASSYEQYF. Here the CDR3 DNA reads TGCGCCAGCAGCTTGCAGGCTAGCTCCTACGAGCAGTACTTC.

This clone has more than one count but fewer than ten. This chain joins TRBV4-3 and TRBJ2-1; the D call may be TRBD1 or TRBD2 (5 bases each). The CDR3 is 15 amino acids. With 2 bases removed from V and 4 bases from J, the gap between germline ends came to 12 bases. CDR1 is LGHNA and CDR2 is YSLEER in the germline V gene. The CDR3, as DNA: TGCGCCAGCAGCCAACGGGGCCTCTCATACAATGAGCAGTTCTTC. Translation gives CASSQRGLSYNEQFF.

The sample holds a few counts of this clone. The genes are TRBV15 and TRBJ1-3; D is uncertain. This CDR3 spans 13 amino acids. The germline CDR1 and CDR2 sequences are LNHNV and YYDKDF (reference sequence). Trimming took 0 bases from V and 15 from J, leaving 15 bases between them. CDR3 region: CATSRDPRLPEYF. DNA of the CDR3: TGTGCCACCAGCAGAGACCCGCGGCTCCCGGAATATTTT.

J is TRBJ2-3 and V is TRBV27; maybe TRBD2 (6 bases). The CDR3 totals 15 residues. Germline CDR1 and CDR2: MNHEY and SMNVEV (reference sequence). With 8 bases removed from V and 3 bases from J, the gap between germline ends came to 18 bases. The CDR3: CASQRAGYATDTQYF. The DNA of the CDR3 is TGTGCCAGCCAAAGGGCGGGATACGCGACAGATACGCAGTATTTT.

This CDR3 is CASSQGQGVPYEQYF. CDR3 sequence (DNA): TGTGCCAGCAGCCAGGGACAGGGGGTACCATACGAGCAGTACTTC. J is TRBJ2-7 and V is TRBV7-6; 11 bases are a match to TRBD1. This CDR3 contains 15 residues. Germline lookup yields CDR1 SGHVS and CDR2 FNYEAQ. With 5 bases clipped from V and 4 bases from J, the junction kept 7 bases outside the gene matches.

V gene TRBV7-9 combines with J gene TRBJ2-3, with D possibly TRBD2 on 6 matching bases. The V gene lost 5 bases and the J gene lost 2 bases, with 11 bases spanning the gap. The CDR3 has 14 residues. Germline CDR1 reads SEHNR; CDR2 reads FQNEAQ (reference sequence). The CDR3 coding sequence is TGTGCCAGCAGCGCGGGGTCTGACACAGATACGCAGTATTTT. Amino acid sequence: CASSAGSDTDTQYF.

This chain joins TRBV29-1 and TRBJ2-7, with TRBD2 identical over 7 bases. Trimming took 4 bases from V and 2 from J; bases not matched to a gene: 5. There are 13 residues in the CDR3. Germline V lookup: CDR1 SQVTM, CDR2 ANQGSEA. The CDR3 here is CSVAAGVAYEQYF. CDR3 DNA: TGCAGCGTTGCGGCGGGAGTGGCCTACGAGCAGTACTTC.

This clone was seen a handful of times. The CDR3 DNA is TGTGCCAGCAGCCAAGTTACCCACTCCAGCACAGATACGCAGTATTTT. It codes for CASSQVTHSSTDTQYF. V and J are TRBV4-2 and TRBJ2-3; D is undetermined. V was shortened by 1 base and J by 0 bases, with 11 bases between the two germline ends. This CDR3 spans 16 amino acids. Germline CDR1 LGHNA, CDR2 YNFKEQ.

The V and J genes are TRBV30 and TRBJ1-3; a possible D gene is TRBD1 (6 bases). The V end lost 8 bases, the J end lost 3 bases, and 17 bases lay between the germline ends. The germline CDR1 and CDR2 sequences are GTSNPN and SVGIG (reference sequence). This CDR3 is built from 14 residues. In nucleotides, the CDR3 is TGTGCCGGGGGCGGTGAGAGGGTTGGAAACACCATATATTTT. Its protein product is CAGGGERVGNTIYF. The whole variable domain, remainder taken from reference TRBV30 and TRBJ1-3, is SQTIHQWPATLVQPVGSPLSLECTVEGTSNPNLYWYRQAAGRGLQLLFYSVGIGQISSEVPQNLSASRPQDRQFILSSKKLLLSDSGFYLCAGGGERVGNTIYFGEGSWLTVV.

This clone was seen a single time. The gene calls are TRBV6-6 and TRBJ2-3; tentatively, D is TRBD1 or TRBD2 (5 bases each). The CDR3 consists of 14 residues. From germline, CDR1 is MNHNY and CDR2 SVGAGI (reference sequence). Trimming left V 6 bases short and J 2 bases short, with 12 bases between. Here the CDR3 reads CASSEGWTTDTQYF. In nucleotides, the CDR3 is TGTGCCAGCAGCGAGGGGTGGACCACAGATACGCAGTATTTT.

The chain combines TRBV6-5 with TRBJ2-1; D is unresolved. From germline, CDR1 is MNHEY and CDR2 SVGAGI. Trimming took 6 bases from V and 10 from J, leaving 7 bases between them. The CDR3 covers 10 residues. CDR3 sequence (DNA): TGTGCCAGCAGCATACTCGAGCAGTTCTTC. Translating it yields CASSILEQFF.

The chain recombines TRBV4-3 with TRBJ2-5; TRBD1 matches at 8 bases. The DNA end is more similar to TRBJ2-7, so the J call may be wrong. CDR1 is LGHNA and CDR2 is YSLEER in the germline V gene. The CDR3 is made up of 15 amino acids. This CDR3 reads CASSQDHRGAYEQYF. In nucleotides, the CDR3 is TGCGCCAGCAGCCAAGATCACAGGGGGGCCTACGAGCAGTACTTC.

There are a few counts of this clone. V usage is TRBV29-1 and J usage is TRBJ2-1, with D perhaps matching TRBD2 (6 bases). Germline V gives CDR1 SQVTM, CDR2 ANQGSEA. Trimming removed 4 bases from V and 9 bases from J, with 19 bases in between. CDR3 length equals 14 residues. This chain's CDR3 is CSVVPGLHTVEQFF. The CDR3 DNA is TGCAGCGTTGTTCCGGGACTGCACACGGTTGAGCAGTTCTTC.

The V call is TRBV6-5, the J call TRBJ2-7, with a weak D call TRBD2 (5 bases). The CDR3 spans 12 residues. Germline V gene lookup returns CDR1 MNHEY and CDR2 SVGAGI. The V gene lost 5 bases and the J gene lost 6 bases, with 11 bases spanning the gap. The CDR3 sequence: CASSLGGAEQYF. The CDR3 coding sequence is TGTGCCAGCAGTCTTGGAGGCGCCGAGCAGTACTTC.

The gene calls are TRBV30 and TRBJ2-3; 13 nucleotides agree with TRBD2. The CDR3 contains 16 residues. In germline, CDR1 is GTSNPN, CDR2 SVGIG (reference sequence). The V gene end was trimmed by 4 bases and the J gene end by 9 bases; junction bases not matched to a gene: 13. CDR3 coding DNA: TGTGCCTGGATTACAAGGGGGACTAGCGGGAAGTTAACGCAGTATTTT. Translating it yields CAWITRGTSGKLTQYF. Full variable domain (outside the CDR3, taken from reference TRBV30 and TRBJ2-3): SQTIHQWPATLVQPVGSPLSLECTVEGTSNPNLYWYRQAAGRGLQLLFYSVGIGQISSEVPQNLSASRPQDRQFILSSKKLLLSDSGFYLCAWITRGTSGKLTQYFGPGTRLTVL.